This T cell receptor (beta chain) emerged from a study of CD8+ T cells in alopecia areata. Extraction of RNA preceded its reverse transcription into cDNA, which served as the sequencing template. Assay used: immunoSEQ multiplex PCR; TCRdb lists only in-frame clones, some missing. The sample carries about 64,000 clones, roughly 46% recorded once. There are 10 residues in the CDR3. Per the germline V gene, CDR1 is MDHEN and CDR2 is SYDVKM. V was clipped by 5 bases and J by 6 bases, with 4 bases between them. Stated treatment: oral pan-JAK inhibitor, 5-10 mg twice daily. Sample: CD8+ T cells sorted from blood, taken at roughly week 36, from a patient treated with tofacitinib. The rearrangement joins TRBV28 to TRBJ1-2; D remains ambiguous. This sequence was found in a human donor with alopecia areata. The CDR3 loop reads CASSGDGYTF. CDR3 in DNA: TGTGCCAGCAGTGGGGATGGCTACACCTTC.